Below, 18 T cell receptor beta chains from the same sample are listed, as sequenced in a study of graft-versus-host responses after intestinal transplantation. Here immunoSEQ multiplex PCR was the method, and the copy in TCRdb shows in-frame clones only, minus some. The sample holds about 97,000 clones, approximately 92% seen once. The material was PBMCs, obtained roughly 450 days after intestinal transplant. The receptors shown here come from a human patient who received an intestinal transplant, so some T cells may come from the graft donor.

This clone has just one count. The chain's CDR3 is CASSYSGQGVGYTF. The CDR3 DNA reads as TGTGCCAGCAGTTACTCGGGACAGGGGGTCGGCTACACCTTC. The V and J genes are TRBV6-6 and TRBJ1-2, with 11 nucleotides matching TRBD1. The CDR3 extends over 14 amino acids. CDR1 and CDR2 from the germline V gene are MNHNY and SVGAGI (reference sequence). V dropped 0 bases and J dropped 8; count of bases not matched to a gene: 2.

The V and J genes are TRBV9 and TRBJ1-2; 8 positions agree with TRBD1. The trim removed 0 bases at V and 2 bases at J, leaving 0 bases unmatched. The CDR3 loop spans 14 amino acids. Germline values: CDR1 SGDLS, CDR2 YYNGEE. The DNA of the CDR3 is TGTGCCAGCAGCGTAGGGACAGGGAACTATGGCTACACCTTC. Translating it yields CASSVGTGNYGYTF. Full variable domain (remainder filled in from reference TRBV9 and TRBJ1-2): DSGVTQTPKHLITATGQRVTLRCSPRSGDLSVYWYQQSLDQGLQFLIQYYNGEERAKGNILERFSAQQFPDLHSELNLSSLELGDSALYFCASSVGTGNYGYTFGSGTRLTVV.

V gene TRBV7-8 combines with J gene TRBJ2-7, with D maybe TRBD1 (5 bases). CDR1 SGHVS and CDR2 FQNEAQ come from the germline V gene. V gave up 4 bases and J gave up 3 bases, with 13 bases separating them. The CDR3 covers 14 residues. Here the CDR3 DNA reads TGTGCCAGCAGCTCAAACCGACAGTTCTACGAGCAGTACTTC. Protein product: CASSSNRQFYEQYF.

The rearrangement links TRBV27 to TRBJ1-2; 8 bases agree with TRBD1. The CDR3 length is 16 residues. Germline V gives CDR1 MNHEY, CDR2 SMNVEV (reference sequence). The J segment lost 3 bases and the V segment lost 3 bases, leaving 9 bases of the junction unmatched. The CDR3 protein is CASSFRITTGDYGYTF. CDR3 coding DNA: TGTGCCAGCAGTTTCAGGATAACGACAGGGGACTATGGCTACACCTTC.

The chain joins TRBV7-3 to TRBJ1-1; D gene ambiguous. Germline values: CDR1 SGHTA, CDR2 FQGTGA. The CDR3 loop spans 14 amino acids. V lost 4 bases, J lost 1 base, and 10 bases lay in between. CDR3 in amino acids: CASSSGSGNTEAFF. The CDR3 nucleotides are TGTGCCAGCAGCTCGGGGAGTGGGAACACTGAAGCTTTCTTT. Combining the CDR3 with reference TRBV7-3 and TRBJ1-1 gives the whole variable domain GAGVSQTPSNKVTEKGKYVELRCDPISGHTALYWYRQSLGQGPEFLIYFQGTGAADDSGLPNDRFFAVRPEGSVSTLKIQRTERGDSAVYLCASSSGSGNTEAFFGQGTRLTVV.

The CDR3 spells CATSRGQGEKLFF. The CDR3 nucleotides are TGTGCCACCAGCAGAGGACAGGGGGAAAAACTGTTTTTT. The gene calls are TRBV15 and TRBJ1-4; 8 bases map to TRBD1. V lost 1 base and J lost 8; bases outside the gene matches: 0. The CDR3 length is 13 residues. Germline CDR1 is LNHNV and CDR2 is YYDKDF (reference sequence).

The chain joins TRBV28 to TRBJ1-1; a weak D match, TRBD1 (6 bases). From germline, CDR1 is MDHEN and CDR2 SYDVKM. The CDR3 has 15 amino acids. V was clipped by 4 bases and J by 1 base, with 13 bases between them. For the CDR3, the DNA is TGTGCCAGCAGTTCATGGGGGCGGGGGAACACTGAAGCTTTCTTT. This codes for CASSSWGRGNTEAFF.

The chain has TRBV19 and TRBJ2-7, with D possibly being TRBD1 (7 bases). The V gene lost 6 bases and the J gene lost 3 bases, with 15 bases spanning the gap. The length of the CDR3 is 14 residues. Germline CDR1 LNHDA, CDR2 SQIVND (reference sequence). The CDR3 nucleotides are TGTGCCAGTAGACCTGGGGGGACAGTCTACGAGCAGTACTTC. Translated, it gives CASRPGGTVYEQYF.

This clone was seen a single time. The V and J genes are TRBV5-1 and TRBJ1-1; D is uncertain. Trimming cost V 5 bases and J 0 bases, with 14 bases left between them. The length of the CDR3 is 15 residues. Germline V gene data show CDR1 as SGHRS and CDR2 as YFSETQ. CDR3 amino acids: CASSLFEAMNTEAFF. CDR3 in DNA: TGCGCCAGCAGTCTGTTCGAGGCCATGAACACTGAAGCTTTCTTT.

This rearrangement joins TRBV5-4 to TRBJ1-6; D unresolved. Trimming pared 5 bases from V and 2 bases from J, leaving 8 bases between. Germline CDR1 is SGHNT and CDR2 is YYREEE (reference sequence). This CDR3 contains 14 residues. The CDR3 spells CASRGGTYNSPLHF. In DNA, the CDR3 is TGTGCCAGCAGGGGCGGTACCTATAATTCACCCCTCCACTTT.

This clone was observed once. The chain is built from TRBV18 and TRBJ1-6; D gene unclear. The V and J ends lost 2 bases and 3 bases respectively, with 11 bases between them. The CDR3 totals 16 residues. Looked up from germline, CDR1 is KGHSH and CDR2 is LQKENI. CDR3 nucleotide sequence: TGTGCCAGCTCACCATTTTCGCAGGACTATAATTCACCCCTCCACTTT. This translates into CASSPFSQDYNSPLHF.

The chain recombines TRBV6-5 with TRBJ2-6, with D hard to call. This CDR3 region has 15 residues. Per germline, CDR1 MNHEY and CDR2 SVGAGI. V gave up 3 bases and J gave up 1 base, with 7 bases separating them. The CDR3 DNA follows: TGTGCCAGCAGTTATCCAGCTTCTGGGGCCAACGTCCTGACTTTC. Protein: CASSYPASGANVLTF.

This sequence joins TRBV4-1 and TRBJ2-2; 9 bases align to TRBD1. This CDR3 contains 16 residues. The V gene's germline CDR1 is MGHRA and CDR2 YSYEKL. The V gene end was trimmed by 7 bases and the J gene end by 6 bases; junction bases not matched to a gene: 12. CDR3 in amino acids: CASKRETGGSAGELFF. The CDR3, as DNA: TGCGCCAGCAAACGGGAGACAGGGGGGAGTGCCGGGGAGCTGTTTTTT.

In the case of this clone: Different DNA sequences within this sample yield the same CDR3. V and J are TRBV6-5 and TRBJ1-1; 9 nucleotides line up with TRBD1. CDR1 is MNHEY and CDR2 is SVGAGI in the germline V gene. Unmatched junction bases numbered 1, after V lost 3 bases and J lost 5 bases. CDR3 length equals 13 residues. CDR3 residues: CASSYGTGTEAFF. CDR3 nucleotides: TGTGCCAGCAGTTATGGGACAGGGACTGAAGCTTTCTTT.

The rearrangement joins TRBV29-1 to TRBJ2-5, with 9 positions matching TRBD2. The last part of the DNA fits TRBJ2-7 better; the J call may be wrong. CDR3 size: 15 residues. CDR1 SQVTM and CDR2 ANQGSEA come from the germline V gene. The CDR3 region is CSVEDERGDPYEQYF. The CDR3 DNA is TGCAGCGTTGAAGATGAGCGGGGGGACCCCTACGAGCAGTACTTC.

The gene calls are TRBV9 and TRBJ1-1; TRBD1 aligns across 11 bases. Germline V gene lookup returns CDR1 SGDLS and CDR2 YYNGEE. The V segment lost 0 bases and the J segment 6 bases; nucleotides outside the gene matches: 7. The CDR3 is 16 amino acids. CDR3 in DNA: TGTGCCAGCAGCGTAGGAGGTGGGACAGGGGGATCTGAAGCTTTCTTT. Translating it yields CASSVGGGTGGSEAFF.

This clone showed up just once. The chain combines TRBV11-2 with TRBJ2-6; no firm D call. This CDR3 contains 15 residues. V lost 1 base and J 4 bases, leaving 8 bases between the germline ends. Germline V gives CDR1 SGHAT, CDR2 FQNNGV. CDR3 nucleotide sequence: TGTGCCAGCAGCTTAGTCCCACCGGGGGCCAACGTCCTGACTTTC. Encoded protein: CASSLVPPGANVLTF.

V is TRBV6-1 and J is TRBJ1-2, with 10 bases lining up with TRBD1. Germline trimming cut 6 bases from V and 8 bases from J; bases unmatched to any gene: 0. Germline V CDR1 and CDR2: MNHNS, SASEGT. The CDR3 sequence is 11 residues long. This chain's CDR3 is CASRTGGGYTF. The CDR3 DNA reads as TGTGCCAGCAGGACAGGGGGCGGCTACACCTTC.